The entry below describes one T cell receptor (beta chain). As yet, its antigen is unknown. This sample is drawn from a study of cytomegalovirus exposure and HLA in healthy donors. Study-wide background: Clustering assigned over 70% of the roughly 400 genotyped donors to the Caucasian-associated ancestry cluster.

The study's findings and limits: Most CMV-associated TCR beta chains appeared HLA-restricted in a later analysis. Reportedly, fewer N-insertions than the roughly 700-donor mean appeared in an Asian-associated ancestry cluster in a later analysis. Presence/absence analysis assumed near-uniform sequencing depth across donors.

The PCR was carried out with 60 Vbeta primers and 13 Jbeta primers. Generated by immunoSEQ multiplex PCR, the TCRdb table keeps only in-frame clones and is missing some. The sample consists of about 110,000 clones, more than 65% of them appearing once. Trimming pared 6 bases from V and 8 bases from J, leaving 10 bases between. This CDR3 comprises 12 residues. CDR1 and CDR2 (germline): SEHNR, FQNEAQ (reference sequence). The rearrangement links TRBV7-9 to TRBJ1-4, with D tentatively TRBD1 (5 bases). Source material: PBMCs. The TCR originated in a man younger than 40 in good health and CMV-seropositive. The CDR3 is CASSIGGEKLFF. For the CDR3, the DNA is TGTGCCAGCAGTATCGGGGGGGAAAAACTGTTTTTT.